Listed below are T cell receptor beta chains from one sample, sequenced in a study of CD8 T cells in ankylosing spondylitis. Using its own MiXCR run on the 5' RACE reads, TCRdb lists one record per CDR3 protein. The repertoire consists of 180,000 or so distinct CDR3 sequences, with around 10% occurring once and the leading ten covering under 35%. Sequencing was carried out using blood, either unsorted or a sorted T cell fraction (not recorded which). These receptors originate from a male donor with ankylosing spondylitis or in good health (not recorded which). Each CDR3 is given with its conserved first and last residue. D genes are given only for firm matches. A row's size may be missing; if present it is once, few, many or a size class.

d_gene: -; j_gene: TRBJ2-2; abundance: few; v_gene: TRBV7-7; CDR3nt: TGTGCCAGCAGCTTAGACGGGGCCGCCGGGGAGCTGTTTTTT; CDR3aa: CASSLDGAAGELFF
d_gene: -; j_gene: TRBJ2-7; abundance: many; v_gene: TRBV6-5; CDR3nt: TGTGCCAGCAGTTCAATGGGTGCTTTCTCCTACGAGCAGTACTTC; CDR3aa: CASSSMGAFSYEQYF
d_gene: -; j_gene: TRBJ2-7; abundance: many; v_gene: TRBV5-1; CDR3nt: TGCGCCAGCAGGCCTTCCCCCATGATAGCGGCCTCCTACGAGCAGTACTTC; CDR3aa: CASRPSPMIAASYEQYF
d_gene: -; j_gene: TRBJ1-2; abundance: many; v_gene: TRBV29-1; CDR3nt: TGCAGCGTTGAAGGGGTGGGAGGGAGCTATGGCTACACCTTC; CDR3aa: CSVEGVGGSYGYTF
d_gene: -; j_gene: TRBJ2-2; abundance: -; v_gene: TRBV11-2; CDR3nt: TGTGCCAGCAGCCGACAGTTACTGAACACCGGGGAGCTGTTTTTT; CDR3aa: CASSRQLLNTGELFF
d_gene: -; j_gene: TRBJ1-1; abundance: -; v_gene: TRBV15; CDR3nt: TGTGCCACCAGCAGATCACGAGGGCTCGGAGACACTGAAGCTTTCTTT; CDR3aa: CATSRSRGLGDTEAFF
d_gene: -; j_gene: TRBJ1-2; abundance: few; v_gene: TRBV27; CDR3nt: TGTGCCAGCAGTTTAGACAGGTTCGGCTATGGCTACACCTTC; CDR3aa: CASSLDRFGYGYTF
d_gene: TRBD1; j_gene: TRBJ2-4; abundance: many; v_gene: TRBV2; CDR3nt: TGTGCCAGCAGAACAGGGGGGATAGCCAAAAACATTCAGTACTTC; CDR3aa: CASRTGGIAKNIQYF
d_gene: -; j_gene: TRBJ1-2; abundance: many; v_gene: TRBV5-5; CDR3nt: TGTGCCAGCAGCTTCGAACCAAACTATGGCTACACCTTC; CDR3aa: CASSFEPNYGYTF
d_gene: -; j_gene: TRBJ2-2; abundance: few; v_gene: TRBV18; CDR3nt: TGTGCCAGCTCACCCGCACAGGGTGCCACCGGGGAGCTGTTTTTT; CDR3aa: CASSPAQGATGELFF
d_gene: -; j_gene: TRBJ2-3; abundance: many; v_gene: TRBV3-1; CDR3nt: TGTGCCAGCAGCCCCCTTAGGGGACTCCCTCAAACTGGCACAGATACGCAGTATTTT; CDR3aa: CASSPLRGLPQTGTDTQYF
d_gene: -; j_gene: TRBJ2-5; abundance: many; v_gene: TRBV12-3/TRBV12-4; CDR3nt: TGTGCCAGCACCCTTTCGGGGCAGGAATGGACCCAGTACTTC; CDR3aa: CASTLSGQEWTQYF